These T cell receptor beta chains were read from a single sample in a study of T cell repertoires in cytomegalovirus infection. TCRdb re-analysed the reads in MiXCR, keeping a single row per CDR3 protein. The repertoire has roughly 630,000 distinct CDR3 sequences, 24% of them found once; the top ten carry less than 10%. Sequencing input: CD8+ T cells from PBMCs. The source of these receptors is a human donor in good health (CMV status not recorded). Some clones in this sample may be carry-over from other donors' samples. Each CDR3 is given with its conserved first and last residue. The D gene is left open where the match is weak. The listing skips clone size in some rows; elsewhere it reads once, few, many or a size class.

clone size	V gene	J gene	D gene	CDR3 protein	CDR3 DNA
.	TRBV7-9	TRBJ1-2	TRBD1	CASSSDRFYGYTF	TGTGCCAGCAGCTCGGACAGGTTCTATGGCTACACCTTC
many	TRBV7-6	TRBJ2-2	.	CASSLSGPGGELFF	TGTGCCAGCAGCTTATCAGGGCCGGGCGGGGAGCTGTTTTTT
.	TRBV7-9	TRBJ2-7	TRBD1	CASSTSGTGNEQYF	TGTGCCAGCAGCACATCCGGGACAGGGAACGAGCAGTACTTC
.	TRBV4-1	TRBJ1-5	.	CASSQGREPLSEAQHF	TGCGCCAGCAGCCAAGGCCGGGAACCGTTAAGTGAGGCCCAGCATTTT
.	TRBV13	TRBJ2-5	.	CASSVREYQETQYF	TGTGCCAGCAGCGTCAGGGAATACCAAGAGACCCAGTACTTC
.	TRBV29-1	TRBJ1-1	.	CSVERGDFSTEAFF	TGCAGCGTTGAAAGGGGGGATTTCAGCACTGAAGCTTTCTTT
many	TRBV7-8	TRBJ2-2	.	CASSFPLVRDAENTGELFF	TGTGCCAGCAGCTTCCCCCTCGTTCGGGACGCAGAGAACACCGGGGAGCTGTTTTTT
once	TRBV27	TRBJ2-1	.	CASSSSDGYNEQFF	TGTGCCAGCAGTTCCTCGGACGGATACAATGAGCAGTTCTTC
many	TRBV7-8	TRBJ2-1	.	CASSSLASSYNEQFF	TGTGCCAGCAGCTCTCTAGCGTCCTCCTACAATGAGCAGTTCTTC
.	TRBV7-7	TRBJ2-1	.	CASSTRSRTPYNEQFF	TGTGCTAGCAGCACACGGTCCAGGACACCTTACAATGAGCAGTTCTTC
.	TRBV28	TRBJ1-2	.	CASSLPRQRNYGYTF	TGTGCCAGCAGTTTACCCCGACAGAGAAACTATGGCTACACCTTC
.	TRBV28	TRBJ2-2	.	CASSLLRLRDKNTGEQFF	TGTGCCAGCAGTTTATTACGTTTGCGGGACAAGAACACCGGGGAGCAGTTTTTT
few	TRBV6-2/TRBV6-3	TRBJ2-5	.	CASSQTEQETQYF	TGTGCCAGCAGCCAGACAGAGCAAGAGACCCAGTACTTC
many	TRBV7-3	TRBJ2-4	TRBD2	CASSLEGGGAKNIQYF	TGTGCCAGCAGCTTAGAAGGCGGGGGGGCCAAAAACATTCAGTACTTC
.	TRBV28	TRBJ2-7	.	CVSSSDSYEQYF	TGTGTCAGCAGTTCAGACTCCTACGAGCAGTACTTC
.	TRBV2	TRBJ1-5	TRBD1	CASTFFWDRDSNQPQHF	TGTGCCAGCACCTTCTTTTGGGACAGGGATAGCAATCAGCCCCAGCATTTT
few	TRBV11-2	TRBJ2-7	TRBD1	CASSAGTGFEQYF	TGTGCCAGCAGCGCGGGGACAGGGTTCGAGCAGTACTTC
few	TRBV5-5	TRBJ2-1	.	CASSLGGRRDEQFF	TGTGCCAGCAGCTTGGGGGGGCGCAGGGATGAGCAGTTCTTC
.	TRBV28	TRBJ2-3	.	CASSSAIPSSTDTQYF	TGTGCCAGCAGTTCCGCGATTCCTTCTAGCACAGATACGCAGTATTTT
.	TRBV12-3/TRBV12-4	TRBJ2-2	.	CAARGGPGELFF	TGTGCCGCCCGAGGGGGTCCCGGGGAGCTGTTTTTT
many	TRBV7-2	TRBJ1-1	.	CASSLAGMNTEAFF	TGTGCCAGCAGCTTAGCCGGCATGAACACTGAAGCTTTCTTT
.	TRBV7-3	TRBJ2-2	TRBD2	CASSLVRRGVNTGELFF	TGTGCCAGCAGCTTAGTCAGGCGGGGGGTCAACACCGGGGAGCTGTTTTTT
.	TRBV20-1	TRBJ1-5	.	CSARDGLAGGANQPQHF	TGCAGTGCTAGAGACGGTTTGGCGGGGGGCGCAAATCAGCCCCAGCATTTT
few	TRBV27	TRBJ2-5	.	CASSPWGLAGRKETQYF	TGTGCCAGCAGCCCCTGGGGGCTAGCTGGACGCAAAGAGACCCAGTACTTC
.	TRBV29-1	TRBJ2-1	.	CSVEVTGIPGGEQFF	TGCAGCGTTGAAGTCACAGGGATCCCGGGGGGTGAGCAGTTCTTC
few	TRBV28	TRBJ1-5	.	CASSLDPAGGDSNQPQHF	TGTGCCAGCAGTTTGGACCCCGCGGGGGGCGATAGCAATCAGCCCCAGCATTTT
few	TRBV14	TRBJ2-1	.	CASSQGWPYNEQFF	TGTGCCAGCAGCCAGGGTTGGCCCTACAATGAGCAGTTCTTC
many	TRBV6-2/TRBV6-3	TRBJ1-1	.	CASSYADMNTEAFF	TGTGCCAGCAGTTACGCAGACATGAACACTGAAGCTTTCTTT
.	TRBV4-2	TRBJ2-1	.	CASSQGGGGGFNNEQFF	TGTGCCAGCAGCCAAGGAGGGGGCGGGGGCTTCAACAATGAGCAGTTCTTC
many	TRBV12-3/TRBV12-4	TRBJ2-1	.	CASSIQGSVQDEQFF	TGTGCCAGCAGTATCCAGGGAAGTGTACAGGATGAGCAGTTCTTC
few	TRBV6-5	TRBJ1-2	TRBD1	CASSYSIETGGFYGYTF	TGTGCCAGCAGTTACTCGATCGAGACAGGGGGCTTCTATGGCTACACCTTC
.	TRBV28	TRBJ2-1	TRBD2	CASSALAGFYNEQFF	TGTGCCAGCAGCGCGTTAGCGGGCTTCTACAATGAGCAGTTCTTC
few	TRBV27	TRBJ2-7	TRBD2	CASTPLAGGHEQYF	TGTGCCAGCACGCCCCTAGCGGGGGGGCATGAGCAGTACTTC
.	TRBV7-6	TRBJ1-6	TRBD1	CASSLTGGWNSPLHF	TGTGCCAGCAGCCTAACAGGGGGCTGGAATTCACCCCTCCACTTT
many	TRBV29-1	TRBJ2-5	.	CSVSDGETQYF	TGCAGCGTTTCAGATGGGGAGACCCAGTACTTC
few	TRBV6-1	TRBJ2-1	TRBD2	CASRQPPGGVYNEQFF	TGTGCCAGCAGACAACCCCCGGGGGGGGTGTACAATGAGCAGTTCTTC
.	TRBV29-1	TRBJ2-1	.	CSVVSRSEQFF	TGCAGCGTTGTAAGTCGTAGTGAGCAGTTCTTC
.	TRBV7-6	TRBJ1-1	.	CASTQGRDTEAFF	TGTGCCAGCACGCAGGGCAGGGACACTGAAGCTTTCTTT
.	TRBV7-8	TRBJ2-3	.	CASSRTRSGPTDMQYF	TGTGCCAGCAGCCGCACGCGGTCGGGGCCCACAGATATGCAGTATTTT
few	TRBV20-1	TRBJ2-4	.	CSANTRLIAKNIQYF	TGCAGTGCTAACACTCGCCTGATAGCCAAAAACATTCAGTACTTC
.	TRBV2	TRBJ2-5	.	CASGDPYQLETQYF	TGTGCCAGCGGAGACCCATACCAGCTCGAGACCCAGTACTTC